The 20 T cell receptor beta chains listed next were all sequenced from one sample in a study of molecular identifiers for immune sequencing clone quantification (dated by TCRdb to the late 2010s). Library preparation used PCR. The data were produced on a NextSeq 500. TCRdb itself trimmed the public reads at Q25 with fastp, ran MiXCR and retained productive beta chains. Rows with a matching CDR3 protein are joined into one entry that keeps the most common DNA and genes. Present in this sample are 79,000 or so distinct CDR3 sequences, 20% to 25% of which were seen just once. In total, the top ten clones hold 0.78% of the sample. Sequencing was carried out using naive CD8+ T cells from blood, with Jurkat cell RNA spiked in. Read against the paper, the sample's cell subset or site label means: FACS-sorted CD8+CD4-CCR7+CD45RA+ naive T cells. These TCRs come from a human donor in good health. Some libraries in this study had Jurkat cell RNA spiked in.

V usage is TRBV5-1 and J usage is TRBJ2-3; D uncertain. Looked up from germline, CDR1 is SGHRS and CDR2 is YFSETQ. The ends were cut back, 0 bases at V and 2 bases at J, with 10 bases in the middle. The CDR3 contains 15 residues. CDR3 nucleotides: TGCGCCAGCAGCTTGGCCGTAAGGACCACAGATACGCAGTATTTT. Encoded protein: CASSLAVRTTDTQYF.

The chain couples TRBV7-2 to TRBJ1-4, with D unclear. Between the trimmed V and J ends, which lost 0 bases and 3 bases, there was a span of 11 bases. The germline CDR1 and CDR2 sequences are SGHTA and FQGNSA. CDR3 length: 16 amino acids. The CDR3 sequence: CASSLALGFANEKLFF. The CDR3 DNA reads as TGTGCCAGCAGCTTAGCGCTCGGGTTTGCTAATGAAAAACTGTTTTTT.

DNA for the CDR3: TGCGCCAGCAGCCAAGATAGCACTGGGGCCAACGTCCTGACTTTC. This translates into CASSQDSTGANVLTF. The chain uses TRBV4-3 and TRBJ2-6; no clear D gene. Trimming stripped 0 bases from V and 2 bases from J, with 5 bases between. CDR1 and CDR2 (germline): LGHNA, YSLEER. The CDR3 is 15 amino acids.

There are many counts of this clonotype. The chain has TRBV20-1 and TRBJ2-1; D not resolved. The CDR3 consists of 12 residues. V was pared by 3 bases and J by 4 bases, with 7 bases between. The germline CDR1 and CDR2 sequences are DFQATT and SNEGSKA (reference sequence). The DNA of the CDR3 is TGCAGTGCTAGCGAAGGGTACAATGAGCAGTTCTTC. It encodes CSASEGYNEQFF.

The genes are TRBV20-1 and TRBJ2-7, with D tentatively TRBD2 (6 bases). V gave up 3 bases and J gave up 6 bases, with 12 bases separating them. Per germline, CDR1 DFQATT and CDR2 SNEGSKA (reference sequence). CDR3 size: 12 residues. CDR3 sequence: CSARYGGFEQYF. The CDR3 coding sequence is TGCAGTGCTAGGTATGGAGGGTTCGAGCAGTACTTC.

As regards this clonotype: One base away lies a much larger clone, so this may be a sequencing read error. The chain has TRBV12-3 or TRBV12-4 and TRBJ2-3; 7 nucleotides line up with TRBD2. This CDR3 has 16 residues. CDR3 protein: CASSFGQGGFADTKYF. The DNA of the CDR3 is TGTGCCAGCAGTTTCGGCCAGGGAGGGTTCGCAGATACGAAGTATTTT.

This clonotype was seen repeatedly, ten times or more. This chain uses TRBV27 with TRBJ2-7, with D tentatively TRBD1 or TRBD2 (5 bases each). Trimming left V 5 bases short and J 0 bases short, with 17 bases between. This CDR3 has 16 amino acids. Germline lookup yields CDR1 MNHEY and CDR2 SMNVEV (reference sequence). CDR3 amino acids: CASSTTWGSSSYEQYF. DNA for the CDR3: TGTGCCAGCAGTACCACGTGGGGGTCGAGCTCCTACGAGCAGTACTTC.

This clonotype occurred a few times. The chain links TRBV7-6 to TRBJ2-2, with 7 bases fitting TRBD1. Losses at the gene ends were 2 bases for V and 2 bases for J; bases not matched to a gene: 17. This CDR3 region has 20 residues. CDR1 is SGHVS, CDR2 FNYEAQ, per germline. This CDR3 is CASSLTPLMGQRINTGELFF. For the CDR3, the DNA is TGTGCCAGCAGCTTAACCCCACTAATGGGACAGAGGATCAACACCGGGGAGCTGTTTTTT.

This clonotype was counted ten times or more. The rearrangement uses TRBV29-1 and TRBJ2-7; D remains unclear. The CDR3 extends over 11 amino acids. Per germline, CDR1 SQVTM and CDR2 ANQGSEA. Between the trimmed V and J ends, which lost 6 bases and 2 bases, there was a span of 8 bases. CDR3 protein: CSVSGPYEQYF. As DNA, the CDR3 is TGCAGCGTATCAGGCCCCTACGAGCAGTACTTC.

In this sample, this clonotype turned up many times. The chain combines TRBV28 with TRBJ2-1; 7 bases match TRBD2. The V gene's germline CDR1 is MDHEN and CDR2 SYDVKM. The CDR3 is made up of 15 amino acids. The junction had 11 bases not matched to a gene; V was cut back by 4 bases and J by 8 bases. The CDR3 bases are TGTGCCAGCAGTTCCCCTTGGCCTAGCGGCCATGAGCAGTTCTTC. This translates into CASSSPWPSGHEQFF.

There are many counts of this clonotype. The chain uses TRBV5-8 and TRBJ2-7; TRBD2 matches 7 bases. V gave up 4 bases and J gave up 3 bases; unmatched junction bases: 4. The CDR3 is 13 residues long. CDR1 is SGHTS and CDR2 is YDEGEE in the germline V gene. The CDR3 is CASSTRGVYEQYF. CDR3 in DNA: TGTGCCAGCAGCACCCGGGGGGTCTACGAGCAGTACTTC.

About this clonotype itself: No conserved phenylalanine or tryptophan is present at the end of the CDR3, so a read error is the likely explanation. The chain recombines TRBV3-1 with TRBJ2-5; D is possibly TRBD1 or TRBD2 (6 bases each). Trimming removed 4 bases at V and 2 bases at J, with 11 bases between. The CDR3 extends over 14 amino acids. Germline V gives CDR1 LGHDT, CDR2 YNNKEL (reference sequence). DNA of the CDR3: TGTGCCAGCAGCCCAGGGGACTGGCAAGAGACCCAGTACCTC. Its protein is CASSPGDWQETQYL.

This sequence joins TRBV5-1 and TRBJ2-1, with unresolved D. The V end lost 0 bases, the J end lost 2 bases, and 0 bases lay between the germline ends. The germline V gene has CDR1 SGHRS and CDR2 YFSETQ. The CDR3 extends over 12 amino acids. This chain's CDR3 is CASSLAYNEQFF. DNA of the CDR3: TGCGCCAGCAGCTTGGCCTACAATGAGCAGTTCTTC.

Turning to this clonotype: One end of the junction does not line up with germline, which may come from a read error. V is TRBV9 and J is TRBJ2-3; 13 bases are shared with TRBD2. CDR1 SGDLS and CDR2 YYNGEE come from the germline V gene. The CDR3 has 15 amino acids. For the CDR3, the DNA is TGTGCCAGCAGCGGGACTAGCGGGAGTGCAGATACGCTGTATTTT. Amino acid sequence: CASSGTSGSADTLYF.

The CDR3 nucleotides read TGTGCCAGCAGCTTAGGGGCAGGGGGGATGAACACTGAAGCTTTCTTT. The encoded protein is CASSLGAGGMNTEAFF. V and J are TRBV7-9 and TRBJ1-1; 7 positions match TRBD1. V lost 1 base to trimming and J lost 0 bases; unmatched junction nucleotides: 5. CDR1 and CDR2 (germline): SEHNR, FQNEAQ (reference sequence). CDR3 size: 16 residues.

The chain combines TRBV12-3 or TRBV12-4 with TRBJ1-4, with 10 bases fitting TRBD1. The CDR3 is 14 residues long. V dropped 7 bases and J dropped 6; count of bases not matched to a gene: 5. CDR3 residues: CASNRQGAHEKLFF. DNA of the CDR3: TGTGCCAGCAACAGACAGGGGGCGCATGAAAAACTGTTTTTT.

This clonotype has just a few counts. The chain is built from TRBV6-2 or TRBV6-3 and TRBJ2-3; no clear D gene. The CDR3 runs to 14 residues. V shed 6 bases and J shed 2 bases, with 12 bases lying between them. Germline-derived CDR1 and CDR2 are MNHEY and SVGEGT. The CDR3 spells CASRLATYTDTQYF. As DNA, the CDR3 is TGTGCCAGCAGGTTAGCTACGTACACAGATACGCAGTATTTT.

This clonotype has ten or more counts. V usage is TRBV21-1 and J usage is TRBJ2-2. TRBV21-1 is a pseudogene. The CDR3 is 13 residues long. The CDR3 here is CASSKGHTGELFF. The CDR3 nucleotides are TGTGCCAGCAGCAAAGGGCATACCGGGGAGCTGTTTTTT.

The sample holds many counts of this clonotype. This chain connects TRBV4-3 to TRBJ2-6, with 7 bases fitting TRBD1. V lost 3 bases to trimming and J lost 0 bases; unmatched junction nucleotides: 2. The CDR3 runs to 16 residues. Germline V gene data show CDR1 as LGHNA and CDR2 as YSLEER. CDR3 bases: TGCGCCAGCAGCCATGACAGGGTCTCTGGGGCCAACGTCCTGACTTTC. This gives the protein CASSHDRVSGANVLTF.

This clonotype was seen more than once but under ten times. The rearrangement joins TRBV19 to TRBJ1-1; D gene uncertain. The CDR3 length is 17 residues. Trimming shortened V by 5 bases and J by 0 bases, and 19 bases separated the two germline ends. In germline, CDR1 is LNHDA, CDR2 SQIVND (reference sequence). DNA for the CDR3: TGTGCCAGTAGTGATATGGACCGAATACTAATGAACACTGAAGCTTTCTTT. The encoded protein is CASSDMDRILMNTEAFF.